These T cell receptor beta chains were read from a single sample in a study of graft-versus-host responses after intestinal transplantation. Sequencing was performed with immunoSEQ multiplex PCR; in TCRdb, only in-frame clones are kept and a portion is missing. The sample holds 15,000 to 20,000 clones, approximately 35% seen once. The specimen was alloreactive CD4+ T cells from a mixed lymphocyte reaction culture, collected before transplantation. The receptors here all came from a human patient who was an organ donor for intestinal transplantation. Each CDR3 is given with its conserved first and last residue. Fields, in order: V gene, clone size, D gene, J gene, CDR3 DNA, CDR3 protein. D genes are given only for firm matches. Size is stated for part of the rows, as once, few or many counts, or as a class when the clone is expanded.

TRBV19	few	-	TRBJ2-2	TGTGCCAGTAGCCCCCCCACCGGGGAGCTGTTTTTT	CASSPPTGELFF
TRBV19	few	TRBD1	TRBJ2-4	TGTGCCACCCTAGGGACAGGGGAAGCCAAAAACATTCAGTACTTC	CATLGTGEAKNIQYF
TRBV6-5	-	TRBD1	TRBJ2-1	TGTGCCAGCAGTAGGGACAGTTTAACCTACGAGCAGTTCTTC	CASSRDSLTYEQFF
TRBV5-4	-	-	TRBJ1-1	TGTGCCAGCAGCGCGGGACCGAACACTGAAGCTTTCTTT	CASSAGPNTEAFF
TRBV5-6	medium-sized	-	TRBJ2-5	TGTGCCAGCAGCTTCGAAGAGACCCAGTACTTC	CASSFEETQYF
TRBV5-1	-	TRBD2	TRBJ2-2	TGCGCCAGCAGCAGAGGCGCACTAGCGGGGACCGCCGGGGAGCTGTTTTTT	CASSRGALAGTAGELFF
TRBV5-4	few	TRBD2	TRBJ2-3	TGTGCCAGCAGCTTGGGGGGCGGGAGGGCAGATACGCAGTATTTT	CASSLGGGRADTQYF
TRBV5-4	-	-	TRBJ1-5	TGTGCCAGCAGCTTGGGACCAGTGGGTCAGCCCCAGCATTTT	CASSLGPVGQPQHF
TRBV28	few	TRBD1	TRBJ2-5	TGTGCCAGCAGTTTATGGGCAGGGGGCGCAGGGGAGACCCAGTACTTC	CASSLWAGGAGETQYF
TRBV27	medium-sized	-	TRBJ2-6	TGTGCCAGCAGTCCGCTCTGGGCCAACGTCCTGACTTTC	CASSPLWANVLTF
TRBV7-2	few	-	TRBJ2-7	TGTGCCAGCAGCTTAAGCGGTAGCTCCTACGAGCAGTACTTC	CASSLSGSSYEQYF
TRBV13	-	-	TRBJ2-1	TGTGCCAGCAGCCGTAGGGGGGTCTCCTACAATGAGCAGTTCTTC	CASSRRGVSYNEQFF
TRBV18	-	-	TRBJ2-7	TGTGCCAGCTCAGGCGGGACAAACGAGCAGTACTTC	CASSGGTNEQYF
TRBV5-1	medium-sized	TRBD2	TRBJ2-7	TGCGCCAGCAGCCTCGAAAGCGGGAGCATCTACGAGCAGTACTTC	CASSLESGSIYEQYF
TRBV30	-	-	TRBJ2-5	TGTGCCTGGAGTGTACTGGGGCTGCAAGAGACCCAGTACTTC	CAWSVLGLQETQYF
TRBV7-2	few	TRBD2	TRBJ2-3	TGTGCCAGCAGCTCAGGACTAGCGAGAGATACGCAGTATTTT	CASSSGLARDTQYF
TRBV5-1	few	TRBD2	TRBJ2-5	TGCGCCAGCGGAGGACTAGCGGGAGAGGGAGAGACCCAGTACTTC	CASGGLAGEGETQYF
TRBV29-1	-	-	TRBJ2-1	TGCAGCGGGGCTAGCGCTTACAATGAGCAGTTCTTC	CSGASAYNEQFF
TRBV5-1	-	-	TRBJ1-2	TGCGCCAGCAGCTTCCAGGGAGCTAACTATGGCTACACCTTC	CASSFQGANYGYTF
TRBV6-1	-	TRBD2	TRBJ2-7	TGTGCCAGCAGTGGGGACTACTACGAGCAGTACTTC	CASSGDYYEQYF
TRBV5-1	-	TRBD1	TRBJ2-1	TGCGCCAGCAGCCTCGGACAGGGGGTTAATGAGCAGTTCTTC	CASSLGQGVNEQFF
TRBV10-3	-	-	TRBJ2-7	TGTGCCACCAGGGACCGATCCTACGAGCAGTACTTC	CATRDRSYEQYF
TRBV6-5	-	TRBD1	TRBJ1-5	TGTGCCAGCAGTTCCCAGGGGGGCAATCAGCCCCAGCATTTT	CASSSQGGNQPQHF